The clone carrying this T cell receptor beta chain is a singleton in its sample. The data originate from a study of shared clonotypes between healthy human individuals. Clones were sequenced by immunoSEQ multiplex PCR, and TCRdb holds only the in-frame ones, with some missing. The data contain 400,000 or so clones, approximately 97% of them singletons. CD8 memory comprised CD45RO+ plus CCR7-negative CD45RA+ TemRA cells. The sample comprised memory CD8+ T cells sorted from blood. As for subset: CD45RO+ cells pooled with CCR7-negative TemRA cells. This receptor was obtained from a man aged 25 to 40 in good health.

CDR3 sequence (DNA): TGTGCCAGCAGCTTAGGCCCGGTAGGCGAGTTGTACAATGAGCAGTTCTTC. Translated, it gives CASSLGPVGELYNEQFF. The V and J genes are TRBV13 and TRBJ2-1; unclear D gene. Per the germline V gene, CDR1 is PRHDT and CDR2 is FYEKMQ (reference sequence). This CDR3 has 17 amino acids. Trimming stripped 0 bases from V and 4 bases from J, with 16 bases between.